These 24 T cell receptor beta chains share one sample of origin, sequenced in a study of blood T cell repertoires in COVID-19. Assay: immunoSEQ multiplex PCR; the TCRdb copy retains only in-frame clones and omits some. The top ten hold over 9% of the sample, which has around 280,000 clones, 88% seen once. The sample consisted of peripheral blood. The receptors originated from a woman under 40 with COVID-19, enrolled during active disease.

The CDR3: CASSLLGSGRLVTGELFF. The CDR3 DNA is TGTGCCAGCAGCTTACTCGGTAGCGGGAGACTCGTCACCGGGGAGCTGTTTTTT. The rearrangement links TRBV7-2 to TRBJ2-2, with 9 bases identical to TRBD2. The CDR3 runs 18 residues. V lost 2 bases and J lost 4; bases outside the gene matches: 11. CDR1 and CDR2 from the germline V gene are SGHTA and FQGNSA.

V and J are TRBV6-5 and TRBJ2-7; TRBD1 matches 9 bases. CDR1 and CDR2 from the germline V gene are MNHEY and SVGAGI. CDR3 length: 15 residues. J was trimmed by 1 base and V by 3 bases; bases with no gene match: 4. The CDR3 DNA sequence: TGTGCCAGCAGTTATTCCGGACAGGGGTCCTACGAGCAGTACTTC. This gives the protein CASSYSGQGSYEQYF.

This chain links TRBV11-2 with TRBJ2-5; weak D call: TRBD1 (6 bases). Per germline, CDR1 SGHAT and CDR2 FQNNGV. The CDR3 extends over 15 amino acids. V lost 5 bases to trimming and J lost 0 bases, with 13 bases between them. The CDR3 region has the DNA TGTGCCAGCAGCCCAACAGGGATGAACCAAGAGACCCAGTACTTC. Protein product: CASSPTGMNQETQYF.

The chain employs TRBV14 and TRBJ1-5, with D possibly TRBD1 on 5 matching bases. The CDR3 is made up of 17 amino acids. V was cut by 0 bases and J by 2 bases, with 14 bases left in between. Germline-derived CDR1 and CDR2 are SGHDN and FVKESK. CDR3 bases: TGTGCCAGCAGCCAAGATCAAAGGGGCGAGCGCAATCAGCCCCAGCATTTT. As protein: CASSQDQRGERNQPQHF.

V is TRBV7-2 and J is TRBJ1-1, with no clear D. Germline values: CDR1 SGHTA, CDR2 FQGNSA. The CDR3 runs 13 residues. Deletions cut 3 bases from V and 5 bases from J, with 10 bases between. CDR3 in amino acids: CASSFSLSTEAFF. In DNA, the CDR3 is TGTGCCAGCAGCTTTAGTTTGAGTACTGAAGCTTTCTTT.

This clone appeared a few times. The CDR3 loop is CASSEGTGGRYEQYF. The CDR3 DNA follows: TGTGCCAGCAGTGAAGGGACAGGGGGCCGGTACGAGCAGTACTTC. This chain uses TRBV6-1 with TRBJ2-7; 11 bases map to TRBD1. This CDR3 comprises 15 residues. Losses at the gene ends were 1 base for V and 4 bases for J; bases not matched to a gene: 3. Germline CDR1 is MNHNS and CDR2 is SASEGT.

The rearrangement links TRBV30 to TRBJ1-1; tentatively, D is TRBD1 (5 bases). With 6 bases removed from V and 5 bases from J, the gap between germline ends came to 10 bases. Per the germline V gene, CDR1 is GTSNPN and CDR2 is SVGIG (reference sequence). The CDR3 sequence is 11 residues long. Written as DNA, the CDR3 is TGTGCCTGCCGGGGGAGGACTGAAGCTTTCTTT. Translating it yields CACRGRTEAFF. The full variable domain, completed using reference TRBV30 and TRBJ1-1, is SQTIHQWPATLVQPVGSPLSLECTVEGTSNPNLYWYRQAAGRGLQLLFYSVGIGQISSEVPQNLSASRPQDRQFILSSKKLLLSDSGFYLCACRGRTEAFFGQGTRLTVV.

The V gene is TRBV9, the J gene TRBJ2-7; 10 nucleotides align to TRBD2. Trimming took 0 bases from V and 4 from J; bases not matched to a gene: 4. CDR1 is SGDLS, CDR2 YYNGEE, per germline. This CDR3 has 15 amino acids. Written as DNA, the CDR3 is TGTGCCAGCAGCGTAGACCTAGCGGGAGTGTACGAGCAGTACTTC. Its translation is CASSVDLAGVYEQYF.

This chain joins TRBV7-9 and TRBJ1-1; D gene ambiguous. Germline CDR1 and CDR2: SEHNR and FQNEAQ (reference sequence). This CDR3 comprises 13 residues. With 5 bases removed from V and 0 bases from J, the gap between germline ends came to 7 bases. The CDR3 spells CASSPSLNTEAFF. CDR3 nucleotide sequence: TGTGCCAGCAGCCCGTCCTTGAACACTGAAGCTTTCTTT.

The V call is TRBV28, the J call TRBJ2-7; 8 nucleotides line up with TRBD2. Germline CDR1 and CDR2: MDHEN and SYDVKM. The CDR3 has 14 amino acids. V dropped 7 bases and J dropped 2; count of bases not matched to a gene: 7. This CDR3 reads CASIPGGGTYEQYF. As DNA, the CDR3 is TGTGCCAGCATCCCCGGCGGGGGGACCTACGAGCAGTACTTC.

V and J are TRBV24-1 and TRBJ2-3; no clear D. The ends were cut back, 4 bases at V and 5 bases at J, with 15 bases in the middle. Germline V lookup: CDR1 KGHDR, CDR2 SFDVKD. There are 15 residues in the CDR3. The CDR3 DNA reads as TGTGCCACCAGTGACTACCGTCGAGGCGGAGATACGCAGTATTTT. Its translation is CATSDYRRGGDTQYF.

The J gene is TRBJ1-3, the V gene TRBV4-1; possibly TRBD1 for D (5 bases). V dropped 1 base and J dropped 3 bases, with 10 bases sitting between them. The CDR3 loop spans 15 amino acids. In germline, CDR1 is MGHRA, CDR2 YSYEKL. For the CDR3, the DNA is TGCGCCAGCAGCCAAGGGGCAGGGATTGGAAACACCATATATTTT. It codes for CASSQGAGIGNTIYF.

The chain employs TRBV6-5 and TRBJ2-1, with 13 bases that match TRBD2. The junction had 2 bases not matched to a gene; V was cut back by 4 bases and J by 8 bases. Germline values: CDR1 MNHEY, CDR2 SVGAGI. This CDR3 comprises 14 residues. The CDR3 bases are TGTGCCAGCAGTTTAGGACTAGCGGGAGATGAGCAGTTCTTC. As protein: CASSLGLAGDEQFF.

Only a few counts were recorded for this clone. This chain connects TRBV15 to TRBJ2-7; tentative D call: TRBD2 (6 bases). Germline CDR1 reads LNHNV; CDR2 reads YYDKDF (reference sequence). V lost 5 bases and J lost 1, with 9 bases in between. The CDR3 consists of 13 residues. The CDR3 DNA is TGTGCCACCAGCTACGGGAGTTCCTACGAGCAGTACTTC. Translating gives CATSYGSSYEQYF.

CDR3 sequence (DNA): TGTGCCAGCAGCGCCCCGGGACTGGCGAACACCGGGGAGCTGTTTTTT. Amino acid sequence: CASSAPGLANTGELFF. The V and J genes are TRBV2 and TRBJ2-2; possible D gene TRBD2, 6 bases. With 6 bases removed from V and 0 bases from J, the gap between germline ends came to 14 bases. Germline V gives CDR1 SNHLY, CDR2 FYNNEI. CDR3 length: 16 amino acids.

The chain carries TRBV6-5 and TRBJ2-1, with D possibly matching TRBD1 (6 bases). Trimming took 4 bases from V and 6 from J, leaving 16 bases between them. The CDR3 has 15 residues. Germline lookup yields CDR1 MNHEY and CDR2 SVGAGI. The DNA of the CDR3 is TGTGCCAGCAGTTCCCTAACGACAGGAGGCAATGAGCAGTTCTTC. Translated, it gives CASSSLTTGGNEQFF.

The chain couples TRBV30 to TRBJ2-1; D uncertain. The V gene's germline CDR1 is GTSNPN and CDR2 SVGIG (reference sequence). The ends were cut back, 2 bases at V and 7 bases at J, with 18 bases in the middle. CDR3 length: 15 residues. CDR3 amino acids: CAWSPPVIGVNEQFF. The CDR3 DNA reads as TGTGCCTGGAGTCCGCCAGTTATCGGAGTTAATGAGCAGTTCTTC.

The DNA for the CDR3 is TGTGCCAGCAGCCCGGGGAGCGGGGGAGGCTACAATGAGCAGTTCTTC. It encodes CASSPGSGGGYNEQFF. V is TRBV7-9 and J is TRBJ2-1; 8 nucleotides line up with TRBD2. Trimming cost V 5 bases and J 3 bases; bases outside gene matches: 9. The CDR3 runs 16 residues. Germline loops: CDR1 SEHNR, CDR2 FQNEAQ (reference sequence).

The chain couples TRBV28 to TRBJ1-1; 7 bases align to TRBD1. The CDR3 is 14 amino acids. From germline, CDR1 is MDHEN and CDR2 SYDVKM. Unmatched junction bases numbered 9, after V lost 10 bases and J lost 1 base. CDR3 sequence reads: CAIMPTGKNTEAFF. For the CDR3, the DNA is TGTGCCATCATGCCGACAGGGAAGAACACTGAAGCTTTCTTT.

CDR3 protein: CAISAGAFQETQYF. The CDR3 nucleotides read TGTGCCATCTCAGCGGGAGCTTTCCAAGAGACCCAGTACTTC. V and J are TRBV6-5 and TRBJ2-5; the match to TRBD2 covers 8 bases. Germline V CDR1 and CDR2: MNHEY, SVGAGI. V shed 10 bases and J 1 base; nucleotides not matched to a gene: 8. This CDR3 has 14 amino acids.

With respect to this clone: Sequence at one end of the junction differs from germline and may be a read error. The chain links TRBV7-7 to TRBJ2-5, with 8 bases that match TRBD1. Looked up from germline, CDR1 is SSHAT and CDR2 is FNYEAQ (reference sequence). The CDR3 consists of 15 residues. Here the CDR3 reads CASSLGQGAWETQYF. The CDR3 DNA reads TGTGCTAGCAGCTTAGGGCAGGGGGCTTGGGAGACCCAGTACTTC.

The chain uses TRBV7-9 and TRBJ2-5; tentative D call: TRBD2 (6 bases). Looked up from germline, CDR1 is SEHNR and CDR2 is FQNEAQ (reference sequence). The length of the CDR3 is 15 residues. The V gene lost 7 bases and the J gene lost 5 bases, with 20 bases spanning the gap. The CDR3 loop is CASIPRLGAGETQYF. The CDR3 DNA reads TGTGCCAGCATCCCCAGACTCGGGGCGGGGGAGACCCAGTACTTC.

As concerns this clone: The junction and the germline gene differ at one end; a read error may be behind it. The chain is built from TRBV27 and TRBJ1-1; D unresolved. Per the germline V gene, CDR1 is MNHEY and CDR2 is SMNVEV (reference sequence). The CDR3 sequence is 13 residues long. The CDR3: CASSSGVKTEAFF. As DNA, the CDR3 is TGTGCCAGCAGTTCCGGGGTGAAGACTGAAGCTTTCTTT.

The V and J genes are TRBV9 and TRBJ2-1, with TRBD2 matching over 7 bases. The V and J ends lost 3 bases and 2 bases, in that order; junction bases with no gene match: 5. The germline V gene encodes CDR1 SGDLS and CDR2 YYNGEE. This CDR3 is 15 amino acids long. CDR3 loop: CASSASGGAYNEQFF. The CDR3 DNA reads TGTGCCAGCAGCGCGTCTGGGGGGGCCTACAATGAGCAGTTCTTC.